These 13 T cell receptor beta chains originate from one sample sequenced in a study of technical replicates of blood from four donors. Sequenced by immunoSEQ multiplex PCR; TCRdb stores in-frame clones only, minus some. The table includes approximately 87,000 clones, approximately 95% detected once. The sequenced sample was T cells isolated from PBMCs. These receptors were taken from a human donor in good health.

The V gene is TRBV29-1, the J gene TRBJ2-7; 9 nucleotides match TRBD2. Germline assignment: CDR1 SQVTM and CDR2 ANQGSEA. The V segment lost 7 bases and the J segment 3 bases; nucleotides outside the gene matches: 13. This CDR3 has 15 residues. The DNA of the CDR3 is TGCAGCGCCAACCGACTAACGCGGGAGGGCTACGAGCAGTACTTC. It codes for CSANRLTREGYEQYF.

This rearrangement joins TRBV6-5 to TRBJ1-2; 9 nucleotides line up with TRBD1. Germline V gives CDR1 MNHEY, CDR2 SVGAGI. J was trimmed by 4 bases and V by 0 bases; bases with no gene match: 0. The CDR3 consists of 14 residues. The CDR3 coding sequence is TGTGCCAGCAGTTACTCGACAGGGGGCTATGGCTACACCTTC. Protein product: CASSYSTGGYGYTF.

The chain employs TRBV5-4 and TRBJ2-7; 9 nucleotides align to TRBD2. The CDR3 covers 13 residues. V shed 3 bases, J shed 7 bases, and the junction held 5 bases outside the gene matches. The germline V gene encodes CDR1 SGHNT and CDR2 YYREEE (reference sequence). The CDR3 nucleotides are TGTGCCAGCAGCTCCGGGACTAGCTTAGAGCAGTACTTC. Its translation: CASSSGTSLEQYF.

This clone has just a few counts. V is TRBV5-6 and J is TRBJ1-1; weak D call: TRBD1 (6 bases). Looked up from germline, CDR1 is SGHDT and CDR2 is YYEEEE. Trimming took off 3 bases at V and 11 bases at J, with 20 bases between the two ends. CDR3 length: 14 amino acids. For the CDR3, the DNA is TGTGCCAGCAGCTACCTGTCATCAGGGGAGATGGCTTTCTTT. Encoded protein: CASSYLSSGEMAFF. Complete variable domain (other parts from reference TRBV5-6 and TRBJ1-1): DAGVTQSPTHLIKTRGQQVTLRCSPKSGHDTVSWYQQALGQGPQFIFQYYEEEERQRGNFPDRFSGHQFPNYSSELNVNALLLGDSALYLCASSYLSSGEMAFFGQGTRLTVV.

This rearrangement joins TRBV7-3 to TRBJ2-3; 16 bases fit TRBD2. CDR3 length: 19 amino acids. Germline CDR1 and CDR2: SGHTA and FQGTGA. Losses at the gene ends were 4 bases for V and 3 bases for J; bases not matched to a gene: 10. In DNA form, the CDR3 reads TGTGCCAGCAGCTCCCCGGGACTAGCGGGAGGGCGCAGGACAGATACGCAGTATTTT. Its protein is CASSSPGLAGGRRTDTQYF.

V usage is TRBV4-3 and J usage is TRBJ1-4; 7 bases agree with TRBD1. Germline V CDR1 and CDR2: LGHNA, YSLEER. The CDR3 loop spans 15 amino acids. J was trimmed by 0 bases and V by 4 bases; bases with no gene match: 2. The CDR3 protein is CASSPGTATNEKLFF. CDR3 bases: TGCGCCAGCAGCCCTGGGACAGCAACTAATGAAAAACTGTTTTTT.

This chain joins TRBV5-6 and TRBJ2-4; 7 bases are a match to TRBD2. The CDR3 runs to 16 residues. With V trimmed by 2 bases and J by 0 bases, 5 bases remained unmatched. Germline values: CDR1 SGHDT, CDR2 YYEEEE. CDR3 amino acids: CASSFRGVLAKNIQYF. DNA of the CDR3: TGTGCCAGCAGCTTTCGGGGGGTGCTAGCCAAAAACATTCAGTACTTC.

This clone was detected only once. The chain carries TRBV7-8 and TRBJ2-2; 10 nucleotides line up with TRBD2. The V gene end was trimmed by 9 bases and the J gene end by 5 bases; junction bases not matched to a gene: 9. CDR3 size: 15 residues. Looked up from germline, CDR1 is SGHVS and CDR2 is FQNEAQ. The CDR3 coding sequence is TGTGCCAGTCAACCTCTAGCGGGAGAGACCGGGGAGCTGTTTTTT. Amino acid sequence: CASQPLAGETGELFF.

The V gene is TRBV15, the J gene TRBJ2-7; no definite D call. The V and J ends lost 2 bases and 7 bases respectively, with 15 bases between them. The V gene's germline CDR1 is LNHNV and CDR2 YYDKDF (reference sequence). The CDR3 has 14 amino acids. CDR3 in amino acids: CATSRHTVVREQYF. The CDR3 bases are TGTGCCACCAGCAGACATACCGTGGTACGGGAGCAGTACTTC.

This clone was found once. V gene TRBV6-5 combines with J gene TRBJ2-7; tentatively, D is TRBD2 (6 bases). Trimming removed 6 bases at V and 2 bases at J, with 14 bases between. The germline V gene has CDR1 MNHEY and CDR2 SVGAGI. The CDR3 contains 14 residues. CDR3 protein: CASRTGSTTYEQYF. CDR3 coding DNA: TGTGCCAGCAGAACCGGGAGTACTACCTACGAGCAGTACTTC.

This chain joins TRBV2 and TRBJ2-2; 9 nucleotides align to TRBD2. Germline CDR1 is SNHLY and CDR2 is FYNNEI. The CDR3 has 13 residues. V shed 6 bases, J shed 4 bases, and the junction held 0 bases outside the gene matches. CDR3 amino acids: CASRREGTGELFF. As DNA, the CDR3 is TGTGCCAGCAGGCGGGAGGGCACCGGGGAGCTGTTTTTT.

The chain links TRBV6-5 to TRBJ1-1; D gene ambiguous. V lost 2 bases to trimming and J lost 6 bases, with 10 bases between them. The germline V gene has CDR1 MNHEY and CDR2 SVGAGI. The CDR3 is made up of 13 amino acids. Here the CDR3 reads CASSYAGSAEAFF. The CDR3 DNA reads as TGTGCCAGCAGTTACGCGGGTAGCGCTGAAGCTTTCTTT.

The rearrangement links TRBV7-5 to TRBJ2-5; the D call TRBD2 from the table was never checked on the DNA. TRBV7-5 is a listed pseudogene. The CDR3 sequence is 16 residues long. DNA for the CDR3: TGTGTCAGAAGCCGTAGCGGGAGTCTGGTTTTAGAGACCCAGTACTTC. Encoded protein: CVRSRSGSLVLETQYF.